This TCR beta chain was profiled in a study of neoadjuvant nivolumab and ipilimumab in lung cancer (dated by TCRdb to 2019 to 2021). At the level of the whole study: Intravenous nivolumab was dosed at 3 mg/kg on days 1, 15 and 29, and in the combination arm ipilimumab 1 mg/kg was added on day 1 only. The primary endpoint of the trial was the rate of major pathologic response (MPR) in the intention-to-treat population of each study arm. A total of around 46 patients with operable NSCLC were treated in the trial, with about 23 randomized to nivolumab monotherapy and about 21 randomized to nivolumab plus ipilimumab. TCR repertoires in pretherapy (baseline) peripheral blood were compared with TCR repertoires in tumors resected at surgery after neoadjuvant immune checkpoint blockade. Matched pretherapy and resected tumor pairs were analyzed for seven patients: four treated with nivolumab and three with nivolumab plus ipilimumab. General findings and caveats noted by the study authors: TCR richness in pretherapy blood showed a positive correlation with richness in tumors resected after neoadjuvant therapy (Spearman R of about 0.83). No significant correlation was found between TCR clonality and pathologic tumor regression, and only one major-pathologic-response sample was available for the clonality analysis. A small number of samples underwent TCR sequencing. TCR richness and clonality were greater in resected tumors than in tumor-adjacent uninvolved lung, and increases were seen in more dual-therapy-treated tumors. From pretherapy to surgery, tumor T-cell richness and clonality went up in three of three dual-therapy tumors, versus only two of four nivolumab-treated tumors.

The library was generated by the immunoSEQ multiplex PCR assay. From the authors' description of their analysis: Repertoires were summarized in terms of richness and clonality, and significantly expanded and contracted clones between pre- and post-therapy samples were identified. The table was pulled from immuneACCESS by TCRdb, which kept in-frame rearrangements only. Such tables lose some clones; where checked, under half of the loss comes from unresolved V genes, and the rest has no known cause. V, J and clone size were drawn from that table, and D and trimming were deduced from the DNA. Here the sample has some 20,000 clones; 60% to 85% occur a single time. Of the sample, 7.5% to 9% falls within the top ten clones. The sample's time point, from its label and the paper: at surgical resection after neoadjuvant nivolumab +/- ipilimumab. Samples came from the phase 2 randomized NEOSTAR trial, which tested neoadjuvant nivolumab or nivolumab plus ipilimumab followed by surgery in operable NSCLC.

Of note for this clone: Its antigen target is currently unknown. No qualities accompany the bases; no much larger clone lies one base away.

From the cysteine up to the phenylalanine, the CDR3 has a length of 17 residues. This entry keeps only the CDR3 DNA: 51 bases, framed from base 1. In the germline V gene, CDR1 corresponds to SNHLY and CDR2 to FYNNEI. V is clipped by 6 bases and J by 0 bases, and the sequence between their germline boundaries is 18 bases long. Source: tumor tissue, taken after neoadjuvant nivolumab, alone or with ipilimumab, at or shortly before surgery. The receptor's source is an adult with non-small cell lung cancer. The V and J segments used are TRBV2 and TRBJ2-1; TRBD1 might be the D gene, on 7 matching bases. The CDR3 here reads CASSGRGGTYSYNEQFF. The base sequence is TGTGCCAGCAGCGGGAGAGGGGGCACTTACTCCTACAATGAGCAGTTCTTC.